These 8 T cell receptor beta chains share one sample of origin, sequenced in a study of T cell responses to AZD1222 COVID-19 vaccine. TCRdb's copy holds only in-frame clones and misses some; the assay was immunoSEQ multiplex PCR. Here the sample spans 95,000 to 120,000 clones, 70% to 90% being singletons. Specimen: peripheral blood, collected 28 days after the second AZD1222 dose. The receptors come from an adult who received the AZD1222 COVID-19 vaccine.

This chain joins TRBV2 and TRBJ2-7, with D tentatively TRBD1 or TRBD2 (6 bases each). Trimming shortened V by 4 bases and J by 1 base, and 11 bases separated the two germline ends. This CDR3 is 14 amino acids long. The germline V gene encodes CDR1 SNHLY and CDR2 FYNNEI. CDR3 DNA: TGTGCCAGCAGTGGGGGGGCGGGATCCTACGAGCAGTACTTC. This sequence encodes CASSGGAGSYEQYF.

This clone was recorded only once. Here the CDR3 reads CASSFSGAGETQYF. The DNA of the CDR3 is TGCGCCAGCAGCTTTAGCGGGGCGGGAGAGACCCAGTACTTC. The chain couples TRBV5-1 to TRBJ2-5; TRBD2 aligns across 8 bases. The V and J ends lost 2 bases and 4 bases, in that order; junction bases with no gene match: 4. Looked up from germline, CDR1 is SGHRS and CDR2 is YFSETQ. The CDR3 extends over 14 amino acids.

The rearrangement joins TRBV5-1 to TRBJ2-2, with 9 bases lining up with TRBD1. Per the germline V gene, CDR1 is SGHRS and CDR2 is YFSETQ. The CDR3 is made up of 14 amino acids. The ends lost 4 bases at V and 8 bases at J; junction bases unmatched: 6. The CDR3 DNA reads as TGCGCCAGCAGCCCGGACAGGGGATCTGGGGAGCTGTTTTTT. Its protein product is CASSPDRGSGELFF.

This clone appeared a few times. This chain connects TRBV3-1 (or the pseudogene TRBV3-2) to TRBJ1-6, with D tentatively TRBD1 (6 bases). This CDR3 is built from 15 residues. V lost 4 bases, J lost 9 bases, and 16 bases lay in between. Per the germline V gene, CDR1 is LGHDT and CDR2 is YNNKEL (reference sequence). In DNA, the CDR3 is TGTGCCAGCAGCCGGGACATTTCATCGCTTTCACCCCTCCACTTT. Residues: CASSRDISSLSPLHF.

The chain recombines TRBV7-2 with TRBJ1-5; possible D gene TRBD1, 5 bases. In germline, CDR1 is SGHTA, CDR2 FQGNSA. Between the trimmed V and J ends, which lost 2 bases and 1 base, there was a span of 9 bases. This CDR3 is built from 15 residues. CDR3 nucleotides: TGTGCCAGCAGCTTATTGGGGGGAAGCAATCAGCCCCAGCATTTT. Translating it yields CASSLLGGSNQPQHF.

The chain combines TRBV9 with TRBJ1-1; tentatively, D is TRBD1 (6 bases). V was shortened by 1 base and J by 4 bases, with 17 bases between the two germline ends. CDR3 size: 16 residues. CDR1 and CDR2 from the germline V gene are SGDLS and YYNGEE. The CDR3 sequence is CASSVRGGAIGTEAFF. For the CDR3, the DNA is TGTGCCAGCAGCGTAAGAGGGGGGGCCATTGGCACTGAAGCTTTCTTT.

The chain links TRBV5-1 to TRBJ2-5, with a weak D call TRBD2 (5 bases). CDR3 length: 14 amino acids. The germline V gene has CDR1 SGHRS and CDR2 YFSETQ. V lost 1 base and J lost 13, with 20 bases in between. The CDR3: CASSLNRESFVRYF. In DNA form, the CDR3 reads TGCGCCAGCAGCTTGAATAGGGAGTCCTTTGTCCGGTACTTC.

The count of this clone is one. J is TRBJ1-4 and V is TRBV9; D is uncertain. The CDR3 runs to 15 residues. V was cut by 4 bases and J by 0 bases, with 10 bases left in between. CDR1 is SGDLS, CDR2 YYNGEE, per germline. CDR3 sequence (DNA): TGTGCCAGCAGCCCGCAAGGGTCAACTAATGAAAAACTGTTTTTT. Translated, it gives CASSPQGSTNEKLFF.